The clone carrying this T cell receptor (beta chain) occurred many times. Building the TCR beta libraries relied on iRepertoire HTBI primers, and CDR3 regions underwent Arm-PCR. Using its own MiXCR run on the multiplex PCR reads, TCRdb lists one record per CDR3 protein. The data hold about 470,000 distinct CDR3 sequences, with 20% to 25% observed a single time. Specified time point: persistent/refractory GD, antithyroid drugs over 5 years with positive TRAb. RNA from PBMCs was the source of the TCR library. These data belong to a study of regulatory T cells in long-lasting Graves disease. Trimming removed 4 bases from V and 0 bases from J, with 25 bases in between. Germline CDR1 and CDR2: MDHEN and SYDVKM. The length of the CDR3 is 20 residues.

The input for sequencing was peripheral blood mononuclear cells (PBMCs), taken when the disease was refractory, from a patient treated with antithyroid drugs. The chain couples TRBV28 to TRBJ1-5; TRBD1 is a possible D gene (6 bases). The receptor was isolated from a female donor with Graves disease. CDR3: CASSSPTTGKGIYSNQPQHF. CDR3 in DNA: TGTGCCAGCAGTTCACCCACCACAGGGAAGGGGATTTATAGCAATCAGCCCCAGCATTTT.